This is a list of T cell receptor beta chains from one sample in a study of T-cell memory formation after mild COVID-19. Each CDR3 protein gets one entry after TCRdb re-called the 5' RACE reads with MiXCR. This table has roughly 500,000 distinct CDR3 sequences, around 21% appearing once. Sequencing used PBMCs or a T cell subset sorted from them (not recorded which). Receptor source: an adult woman who had mild COVID-19 (a few samples of this study predate the infection). Cell type and time point are not known. CDR3s include the opening cysteine and the closing phenylalanine or tryptophan. D genes are given only for firm matches. A row's size may be missing; if present it is once, few, many or a size class.

clone_size	d_call	j_call	v_call	cdr3_nt	cdr3_aa
-	TRBD2	TRBJ2-7	TRBV4-2	TGTGCCAGCAGCCAAGGACTAGCGGAGTACGAGCAGTACTTC	CASSQGLAEYEQYF
-	TRBD1	TRBJ2-6	TRBV2	TGTGCCAGCAGCCGGAGGGACAGGGGGCGTTCTGGGGCCAACGTCCTGACTTTC	CASSRRDRGRSGANVLTF
-	-	TRBJ2-5	TRBV6-5	TGTGCCAGCAGAGCAGGGGGAGGTTTTCGAGAGACCCAGTACTTC	CASRAGGGFRETQYF
few	-	TRBJ1-2	TRBV4-3	TGCGCCAGCAGCCAAGTCACCGGGAAGGGGTATGGCTACACCTTC	CASSQVTGKGYGYTF
-	TRBD2	TRBJ2-1	TRBV5-1	TGCGCCAGCAGCTCGGGACTAGCGGGAGGGTACAGGGAGCAGTTCTTC	CASSSGLAGGYREQFF
-	-	TRBJ1-6	TRBV6-5	TGTGCCAGCAGTTACTCTAGCCCATATTCACCCCTCCACTTT	CASSYSSPYSPLHF
many	TRBD1	TRBJ2-7	TRBV4-2	TGTGCCAGCAGCCGGGGACAGGGGGCTGACGAGCAGTACTTC	CASSRGQGADEQYF
few	-	TRBJ2-1	TRBV11-1	TGTGCCAGCAGTCCCACCTTCTACAATGAGCAGTTCTTC	CASSPTFYNEQFF
-	TRBD1	TRBJ1-2	TRBV6-5	TGTGCCAGCAGTTACTCCGGGACAGGGGGCGGCCATGGCTACACCTTC	CASSYSGTGGGHGYTF
few	TRBD1	TRBJ2-4	TRBV20-1	TGCAGTGCTAGAGATCAGGGGGTTCATTTTCAGTACTTC	CSARDQGVHFQYF
-	-	TRBJ2-5	TRBV5-6	TGTGCCAGCAGCCCTGGGCCAGAAGGAGAGACCCAGTACTTC	CASSPGPEGETQYF
few	-	TRBJ2-3	TRBV7-6	TGTGCCAGCAGCCACGGTTCCTCGACAGATACGCAGTATTTT	CASSHGSSTDTQYF
few	TRBD2	TRBJ2-7	TRBV5-4	TGTGCCAGCAGAAGCGGACTAGCGGGAGGGACCTACGAGCAGTACTTC	CASRSGLAGGTYEQYF
many	-	TRBJ2-7	TRBV5-1	TGTGCCAGCAGCTTAGACGGCTACGAGCAGTACTTC	CASSLDGYEQYF
many	-	TRBJ1-4	TRBV28	TGTGCCAGCAGTTCTGGGAGTGCAACTAATGAAAAACTGTTTTTT	CASSSGSATNEKLFF
few	TRBD2	TRBJ2-2	TRBV11-2	TGTGCCAGCAGCCCCAGGCGGGGGGGCCGGGGGAACACCGGGGAGCTGTTTTTT	CASSPRRGGRGNTGELFF
-	TRBD1	TRBJ2-5	TRBV20-1	TGCAGTGCTAGAGAAGGGACAGTTAAAGAGACCCAGTACTTC	CSAREGTVKETQYF
-	TRBD2	TRBJ2-2	TRBV7-7	TGTGCCAGCAGCCCGTTATCGGGGGGGCTCTCCGGGGAGCTGTTTTTT	CASSPLSGGLSGELFF
few	TRBD2	TRBJ2-1	TRBV5-6	TGTGCCAGCAGCTTGGTGGGACTAGCGGGTAACAATGAGCAGTTCTTC	CASSLVGLAGNNEQFF
-	TRBD2	TRBJ2-7	TRBV4-2	TGTGCCAGCAGCCAAGTCGGGCTAGCGGGAGACCTCTCCTACGAGCAGTACTTC	CASSQVGLAGDLSYEQYF
-	-	TRBJ1-1	TRBV29-1	TGCAGCGCTTTCGTTTCCGGGACACGAACTGAAGCTTTCTTT	CSAFVSGTRTEAFF
few	-	TRBJ2-3	TRBV7-9	TGTGCCAGCAGCCCCTCGGCAGGGACCCCGACGGATACGCAGTATTTT	CASSPSAGTPTDTQYF
many	-	TRBJ1-5	TRBV5-1	TGTGCCAGCAGTTTGGGGGCGGGTCAGCCCCAGCATTTT	CASSLGAGQPQHF
few	TRBD1	TRBJ1-2	TRBV5-1	TGCGCCAGCAGCTTGGCCGGGACAGGGGTTATCCATGGCTACACCTTC	CASSLAGTGVIHGYTF
-	TRBD1	TRBJ1-6	TRBV20-1	TGCAGTGCTAGCGCAGGGGGCTGGAATTCACCCCTCCACTTT	CSASAGGWNSPLHF
-	-	TRBJ2-5	TRBV7-8	TGTGCCAGCAGCTTGGTGAGACTGAAAGAGACCCAGTACTTC	CASSLVRLKETQYF
-	TRBD2	TRBJ2-1	TRBV20-1	TGCAGTGCTAGCCCTAGGCGGAGCGGGAGAAATGAGCAGTTCTTC	CSASPRRSGRNEQFF
few	TRBD2	TRBJ2-7	TRBV6-2/TRBV6-3	TGTGCCAGCAGTTACCCCGGACTAGCGGCCTACGAGCAGTACTTC	CASSYPGLAAYEQYF
-	TRBD1	TRBJ1-4	TRBV7-9	TGTGCCAGCAGCTCCCCCAGGGGGCCCTTTTATACTAATGAAAAACTGTTTTTT	CASSSPRGPFYTNEKLFF
few	-	TRBJ2-4	TRBV13	TGTGCCAGCAGCTTATCCACCGGGTATGCCATTCAGTACTTC	CASSLSTGYAIQYF
few	TRBD2	TRBJ2-2	TRBV5-1	TGCGCCAGCAGCGGAGCGGGGACCGTCACCGGGGAGCTGTTTTTT	CASSGAGTVTGELFF
many	TRBD2	TRBJ2-5	TRBV24-1	TGTGCCACCAGTTCTAGCGGGCCTCAAGAGACCCAGTACTTC	CATSSSGPQETQYF
many	-	TRBJ2-5	TRBV5-1	TGCGCCAGCAGCTTGGCACAAAGATCACAAGAGACCCAGTACTTC	CASSLAQRSQETQYF
-	-	TRBJ2-7	TRBV12-3/TRBV12-4	TGTGCCAGCATGGGGCTCTCCTACGAGCAGTACTTC	CASMGLSYEQYF
-	TRBD2	TRBJ2-1	TRBV5-5	TGTGCCAGCAGCTTGGGGCAACTAGCGGGGGAGCAGTTCTTC	CASSLGQLAGEQFF
few	TRBD2	TRBJ2-7	TRBV7-8	TGTGCCAGCAGCTGGGGGGGACTCGAGCAGTACTTC	CASSWGGLEQYF
-	-	TRBJ2-3	TRBV15	TGTGCCACCAGCAGTGTCCGGAGTACGCAGTATTTT	CATSSVRSTQYF
-	TRBD2	TRBJ2-5	TRBV7-2	TGTGCCAGCAGCTTAGTAGTCGGACTAGCAGGCGAGACCCAGTACTTC	CASSLVVGLAGETQYF
-	-	TRBJ1-4	TRBV18	TGTGCCAGCTCACCCAGGGGCCCGGCAACTAATGAAAAACTGTTTTTT	CASSPRGPATNEKLFF
-	-	TRBJ1-2	TRBV12-3/TRBV12-4	TGTGCCAGCAGTTATACAGGGTGGAACTATGGCTACACCTTC	CASSYTGWNYGYTF
-	-	TRBJ2-4	TRBV20-1	TGCAGTGCTCCCGGACAACCGATAGCCAAAAACATTCAGTACTTC	CSAPGQPIAKNIQYF
-	-	TRBJ2-5	TRBV30	TGTGCCTGGAGTGTACGGTCGGAGACCCAGTACTTC	CAWSVRSETQYF
few	TRBD1	TRBJ2-3	TRBV5-1	TGCGCCAGCAGCCCCGGGACAGGGGGGAGAGATACGCAGTATTTT	CASSPGTGGRDTQYF
-	-	TRBJ2-6	TRBV28	TGTGCCAGCAGTTTATATGGCTCTGGGGCCAACGTCCTGACTTTC	CASSLYGSGANVLTF
few	-	TRBJ2-2	TRBV6-1	TGTGCCAGCAGTGATCGTTCCGGGGAGCTGTTTTTT	CASSDRSGELFF
-	-	TRBJ2-3	TRBV12-3/TRBV12-4	TGTGCCAGCACTTCAGGGCAGGGATATAGCACAGATACGCAGTATTTT	CASTSGQGYSTDTQYF
few	-	TRBJ2-7	TRBV4-1	TGCGCCAGCAGCCAAGACCCTACAGGGCTTGAGCAGTACTTC	CASSQDPTGLEQYF
-	-	TRBJ2-1	TRBV15	TGTGCCACCAGCAGTGGGGGAAGCTCCTACAATGAGCAGTTCTTC	CATSSGGSSYNEQFF
-	-	TRBJ2-7	TRBV9	TGTGCCAGCAGCGCCCGAGGGCAGGGAGTGAACGAGCAGTACTTC	CASSARGQGVNEQYF
-	-	TRBJ2-7	TRBV29-1	TGCAGCGTCGAAAACCGGGACCAAGGATACGAGCAGTACTTC	CSVENRDQGYEQYF
-	-	TRBJ2-7	TRBV4-3	TGCGCCAGCAGCCAAGAGGCTAGCGATCTTGGGAACTACGAGCAGTACTTC	CASSQEASDLGNYEQYF
-	-	TRBJ2-2	TRBV6-2/TRBV6-3	TGTGCCAGCAACCCGACAGGGAGGAACGGGGAGCTGTTTTTT	CASNPTGRNGELFF
few	TRBD1	TRBJ2-3	TRBV20-1	TGCAGTGCAGCCCGGGACAGGGGGGCAGATACGCAGTATTTT	CSAARDRGADTQYF
-	-	TRBJ2-2	TRBV3-1	TGTGCCAGCAGCCAAGATCTAACCGGGGAGCTGTTTTTT	CASSQDLTGELFF
many	-	TRBJ1-1	TRBV30	TGTGCCTGGAGTGTACGGCGGACAGCCATGAACACTGAAGCTTTCTTT	CAWSVRRTAMNTEAFF